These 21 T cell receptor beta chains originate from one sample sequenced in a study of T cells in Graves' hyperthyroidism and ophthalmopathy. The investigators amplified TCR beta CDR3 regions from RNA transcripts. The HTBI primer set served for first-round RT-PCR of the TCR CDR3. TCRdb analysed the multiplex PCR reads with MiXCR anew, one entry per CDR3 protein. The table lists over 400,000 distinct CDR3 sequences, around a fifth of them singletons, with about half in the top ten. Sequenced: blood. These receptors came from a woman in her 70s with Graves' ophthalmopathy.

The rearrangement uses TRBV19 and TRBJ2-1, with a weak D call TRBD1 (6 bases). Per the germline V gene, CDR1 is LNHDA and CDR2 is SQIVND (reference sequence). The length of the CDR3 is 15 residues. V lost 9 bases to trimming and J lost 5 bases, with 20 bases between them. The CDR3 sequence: CASSVGGIRHNEQFF. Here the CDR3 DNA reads TGTGCCAGCAGCGTTGGGGGCATTCGCCACAATGAGCAGTTCTTC.

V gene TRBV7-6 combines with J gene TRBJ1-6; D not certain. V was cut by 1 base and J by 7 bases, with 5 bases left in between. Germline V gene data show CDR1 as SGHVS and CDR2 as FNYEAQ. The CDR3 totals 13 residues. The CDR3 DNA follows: TGTGCCAGCAGCTTAGAAGTCAATTCACCCCTCCACTTT. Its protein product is CASSLEVNSPLHF.

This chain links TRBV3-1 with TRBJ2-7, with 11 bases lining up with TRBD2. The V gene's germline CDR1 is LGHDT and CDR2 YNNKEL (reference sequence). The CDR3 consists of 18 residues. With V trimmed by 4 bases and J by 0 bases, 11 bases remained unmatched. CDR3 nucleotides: TGTGCCAGCAGCCGAGGGACTAGCGGAAGCCTCCTCTCCTACGAGCAGTACTTC. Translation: CASSRGTSGSLLSYEQYF.

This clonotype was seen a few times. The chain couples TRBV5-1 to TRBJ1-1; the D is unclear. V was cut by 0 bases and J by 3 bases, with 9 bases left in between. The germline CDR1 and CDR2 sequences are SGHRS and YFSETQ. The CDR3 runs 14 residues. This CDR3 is CASSLGGPHTEAFF. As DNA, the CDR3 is TGCGCCAGCAGCTTGGGAGGGCCCCACACTGAAGCTTTCTTT.

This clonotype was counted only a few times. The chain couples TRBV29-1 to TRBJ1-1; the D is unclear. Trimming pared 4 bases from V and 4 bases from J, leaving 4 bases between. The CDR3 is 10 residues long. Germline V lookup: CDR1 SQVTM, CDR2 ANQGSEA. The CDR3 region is CSVGGTEAFF. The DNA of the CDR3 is TGCAGCGTTGGGGGCACTGAAGCTTTCTTT.

CDR3 sequence reads: CASSLVTILSGNTIYF. The CDR3 DNA reads TGTGCCAGCAGCTTAGTTACCATACTCTCTGGAAACACCATATATTTT. The chain has TRBV7-2 and TRBJ1-3; D ambiguous. V dropped 1 base and J dropped 0 bases, with 10 bases sitting between them. CDR3 length: 16 residues. Germline CDR1 and CDR2: SGHTA and FQGNSA.

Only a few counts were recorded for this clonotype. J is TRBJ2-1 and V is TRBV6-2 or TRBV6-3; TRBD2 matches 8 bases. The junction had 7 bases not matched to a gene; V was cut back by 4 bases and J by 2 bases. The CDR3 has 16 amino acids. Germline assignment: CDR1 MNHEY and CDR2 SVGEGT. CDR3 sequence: CASSSTSGRAYNEQFF. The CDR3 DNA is TGTGCCAGCAGTTCCACTAGCGGCCGAGCCTACAATGAGCAGTTCTTC.

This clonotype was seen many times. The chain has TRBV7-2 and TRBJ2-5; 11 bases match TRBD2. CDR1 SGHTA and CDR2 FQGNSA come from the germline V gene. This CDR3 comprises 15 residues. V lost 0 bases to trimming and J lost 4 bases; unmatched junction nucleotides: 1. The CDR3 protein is CASSLAGLAGETQYF. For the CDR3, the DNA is TGTGCCAGCAGCTTAGCCGGACTAGCGGGAGAGACCCAGTACTTC. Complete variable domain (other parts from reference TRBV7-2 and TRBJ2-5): GAGVSQSPSNKVTEKGKDVELRCDPISGHTALYWYRQSLGQGLEFLIYFQGNSAPDKSGLPSDRFSAERTGGSVSTLTIQRTQQEDSAVYLCASSLAGLAGETQYFGPGTRLLVL.

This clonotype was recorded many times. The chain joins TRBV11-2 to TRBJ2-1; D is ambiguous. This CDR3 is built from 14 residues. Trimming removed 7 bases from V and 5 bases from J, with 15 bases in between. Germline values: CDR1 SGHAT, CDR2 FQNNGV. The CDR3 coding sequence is TGTGCCAGCACCAACCCCCGGTCTGACAATGAGCAGTTCTTC. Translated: CASTNPRSDNEQFF.

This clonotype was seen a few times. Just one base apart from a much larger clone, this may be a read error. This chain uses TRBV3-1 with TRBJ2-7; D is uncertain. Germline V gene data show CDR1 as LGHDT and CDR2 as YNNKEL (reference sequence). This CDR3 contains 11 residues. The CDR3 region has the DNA TGTGCCGGCAGCTCAGTGTACGAGCAGTACTTC. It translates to CAGSSVYEQYF.

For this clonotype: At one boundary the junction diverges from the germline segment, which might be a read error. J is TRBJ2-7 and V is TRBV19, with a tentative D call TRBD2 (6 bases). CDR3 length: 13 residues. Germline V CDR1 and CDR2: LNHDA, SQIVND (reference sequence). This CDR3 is CTSSSRGFHEQYF. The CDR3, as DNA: TGTACCAGTAGTAGTCGGGGGTTCCACGAGCAGTACTTC.

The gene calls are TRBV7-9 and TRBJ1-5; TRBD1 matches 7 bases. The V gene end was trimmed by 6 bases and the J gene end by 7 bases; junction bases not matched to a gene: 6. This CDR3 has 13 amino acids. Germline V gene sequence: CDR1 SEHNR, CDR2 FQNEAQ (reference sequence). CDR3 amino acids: CASSPSGGQPQHF. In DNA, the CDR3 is TGTGCCAGCAGTCCCTCAGGGGGACAGCCCCAGCATTTT.

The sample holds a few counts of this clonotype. CDR3 region: CSASSRGLGMNTEAFF. In nucleotides, the CDR3 is TGCAGTGCTAGTAGCAGGGGGCTCGGGATGAACACTGAAGCTTTCTTT. J is TRBJ1-1 and V is TRBV20-1; 8 bases agree with TRBD1. This CDR3 region has 16 residues. The germline gives CDR1 DFQATT, CDR2 SNEGSKA (reference sequence). Trimming took 3 bases from V and 0 from J; bases not matched to a gene: 9.

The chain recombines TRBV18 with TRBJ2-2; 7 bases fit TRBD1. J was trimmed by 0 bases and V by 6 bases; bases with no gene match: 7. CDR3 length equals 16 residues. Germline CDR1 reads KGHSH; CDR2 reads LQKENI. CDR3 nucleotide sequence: TGTGCCAGCTCTCCTCCGGGACAGACGAACACCGGGGAGCTGTTTTTT. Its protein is CASSPPGQTNTGELFF.

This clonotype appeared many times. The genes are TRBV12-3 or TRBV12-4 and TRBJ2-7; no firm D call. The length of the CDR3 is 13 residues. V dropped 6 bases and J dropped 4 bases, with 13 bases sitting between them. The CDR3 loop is CASSTVSKYEQYF. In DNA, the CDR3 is TGTGCCAGCAGCACCGTTAGTAAATACGAGCAGTACTTC.

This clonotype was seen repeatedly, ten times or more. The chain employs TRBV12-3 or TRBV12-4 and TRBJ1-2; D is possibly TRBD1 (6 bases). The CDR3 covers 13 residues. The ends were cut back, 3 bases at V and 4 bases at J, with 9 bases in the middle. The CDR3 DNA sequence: TGTGCCAGCAGTTTCAGGGGCATCTATGGCTACACCTTC. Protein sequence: CASSFRGIYGYTF.

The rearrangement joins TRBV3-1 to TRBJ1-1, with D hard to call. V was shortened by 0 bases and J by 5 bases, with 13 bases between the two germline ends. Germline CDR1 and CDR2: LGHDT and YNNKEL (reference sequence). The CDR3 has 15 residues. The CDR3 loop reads CASSQDRQVGTEAFF. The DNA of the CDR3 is TGTGCCAGCAGCCAAGACAGGCAGGTCGGTACTGAAGCTTTCTTT.

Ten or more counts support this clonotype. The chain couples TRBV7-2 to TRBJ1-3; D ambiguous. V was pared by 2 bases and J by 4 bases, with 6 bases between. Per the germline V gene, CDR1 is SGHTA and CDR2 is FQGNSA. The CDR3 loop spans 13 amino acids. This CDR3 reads CASSLSGGNTIYF. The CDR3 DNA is TGTGCCAGCAGCTTAAGTGGGGGAAACACCATATATTTT.

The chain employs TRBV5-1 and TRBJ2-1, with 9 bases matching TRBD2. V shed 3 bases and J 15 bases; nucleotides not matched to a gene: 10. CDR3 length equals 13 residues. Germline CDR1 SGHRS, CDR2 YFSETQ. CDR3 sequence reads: CASSSQVAGESFF. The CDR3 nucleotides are TGCGCCAGCAGCTCGCAGGTAGCGGGAGAATCGTTCTTC.

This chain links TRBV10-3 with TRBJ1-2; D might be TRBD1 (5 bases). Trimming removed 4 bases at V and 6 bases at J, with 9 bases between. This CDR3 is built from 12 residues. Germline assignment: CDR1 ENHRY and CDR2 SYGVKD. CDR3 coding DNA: TGTGCCATCAGTGGAAGCAGGGATGGCTACACCTTC. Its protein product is CAISGSRDGYTF.

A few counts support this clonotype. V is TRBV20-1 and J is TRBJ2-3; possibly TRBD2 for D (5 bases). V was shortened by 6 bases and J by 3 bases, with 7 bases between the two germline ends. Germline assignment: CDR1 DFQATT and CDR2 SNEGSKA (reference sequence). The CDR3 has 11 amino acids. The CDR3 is CSAEGTDTQYF. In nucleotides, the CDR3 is TGCAGTGCCGAGGGTACAGATACGCAGTATTTT.